This T cell receptor beta chain was sequenced during a study of blood T cell repertoires in COVID-19. Overall study context: COVID-19 samples from acute and convalescent phases originated in the United States, Italy and Spain.

Data came from immunoSEQ multiplex PCR; TCRdb stores just in-frame clones and leaves some out. The table shows hundreds of thousands of clones, with 75% to 90% occurring only once. Exposed participants encountered a COVID-19 case during the 2 weeks preceding study entry. V was trimmed by 6 bases and J by 6 bases, leaving 21 bases between them. Germline V gives CDR1 LNHDA, CDR2 SQIVND (reference sequence). This CDR3 has 16 residues. V and J are TRBV19 and TRBJ1-5; maybe TRBD1 (6 bases). The source of this sequence is a man in his fifties or sixties who had been exposed to COVID-19. Sequencing was performed on PBMCs or T cells enriched from blood (not recorded which). The CDR3: CASSTTPHRVGQPQHF. In DNA, the CDR3 is TGTGCCAGTAGCACCACCCCCCACAGGGTCGGTCAGCCCCAGCATTTT.